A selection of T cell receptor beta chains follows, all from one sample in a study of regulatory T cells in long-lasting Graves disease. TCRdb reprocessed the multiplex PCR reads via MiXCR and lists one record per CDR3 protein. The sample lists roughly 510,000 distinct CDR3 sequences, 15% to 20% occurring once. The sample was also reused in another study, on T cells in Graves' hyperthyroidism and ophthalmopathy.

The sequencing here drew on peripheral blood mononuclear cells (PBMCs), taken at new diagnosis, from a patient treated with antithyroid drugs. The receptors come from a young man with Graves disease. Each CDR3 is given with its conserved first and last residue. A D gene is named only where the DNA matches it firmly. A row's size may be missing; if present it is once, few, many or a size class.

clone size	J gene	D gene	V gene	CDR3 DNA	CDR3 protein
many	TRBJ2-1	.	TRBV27	TGTGCCAGCAGTTTGCGACTAAAGAATGAGCAGTTCTTC	CASSLRLKNEQFF
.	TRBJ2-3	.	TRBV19	TGTGCCAGTAGGCTAAGGGCCGGGAGAGATACGCAGTATTTT	CASRLRAGRDTQYF
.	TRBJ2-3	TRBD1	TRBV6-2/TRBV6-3	TGTGCCAGCAGAACCGGGACAGGGAGCACAGATACGCAGTATTTT	CASRTGTGSTDTQYF
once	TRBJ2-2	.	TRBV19	TGTGCCAGTAGTATCTCTAGGGGCACCGGGGAGCTGTTTTTT	CASSISRGTGELFF
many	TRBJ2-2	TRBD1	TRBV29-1	TGCAGCGCATACCGGGACAGGGACACCGGGGAGCTGTTTTTT	CSAYRDRDTGELFF
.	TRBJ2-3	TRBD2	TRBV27	TGTGCCAGCAGTGGGGCTAGCGGGATCGGTGATACGCAGTATTTT	CASSGASGIGDTQYF
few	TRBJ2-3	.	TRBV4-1	TGCGCCAGCAGCCAAGTGATAGCGGCAACAGATACGCAGTATTTT	CASSQVIAATDTQYF
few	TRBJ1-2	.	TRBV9	TGTGCCAGCAGCGTAGTAGGGACTCTATCAATGGGGGGCTACACCTTC	CASSVVGTLSMGGYTF
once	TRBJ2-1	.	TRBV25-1	TGTGCAAGTGGGACTGAGCAGTTCTTC	CASGTEQFF
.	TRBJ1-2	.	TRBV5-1	TGCGCCAGCAGCTTGGCCTTAGACGGTACCGTGAACTATGGCTACACCTTC	CASSLALDGTVNYGYTF
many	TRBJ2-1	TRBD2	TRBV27	TGTGCCAGCCGGACTAGCGGGGGCTTCCTAAGCTCCTACAATGAGCAGTTCTTC	CASRTSGGFLSSYNEQFF
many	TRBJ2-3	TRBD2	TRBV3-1	TGTGCCAGCAGCCAAGGCGGGAGTAGCACAGATACGCAGTATTTT	CASSQGGSSTDTQYF
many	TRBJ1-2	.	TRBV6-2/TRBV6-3	TGTGCCAGCAGTGAAAACAGACCAGTGACCTATGGCTACACCTTC	CASSENRPVTYGYTF
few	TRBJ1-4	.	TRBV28	TGTGCCAGCAGCCCGTCGAGGGGCACTAATGAAAAACTGTTTTTT	CASSPSRGTNEKLFF
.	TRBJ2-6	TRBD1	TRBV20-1	TGCAGTGCCTACGGGACAGGGGACTCTGGGGCCAACGTCCTGACTTTC	CSAYGTGDSGANVLTF
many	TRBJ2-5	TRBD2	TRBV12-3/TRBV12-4	TGTGCCAGCAGTTTAGCGGGAGGGTATCAAGAGACCCAGTACTTC	CASSLAGGYQETQYF
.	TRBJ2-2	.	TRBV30	TGTGCCTGGAGTGTATCCGGGGCCGGGGAGCTGTTTTTT	CAWSVSGAGELFF
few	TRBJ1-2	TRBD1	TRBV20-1	TGCAGTGCTACCTTGGACAGGGATATTGGTGGCTACACCTTC	CSATLDRDIGGYTF
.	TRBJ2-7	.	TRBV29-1	TGCAGCGTTGAAGATGAGCCCTACGAGCAGTACTTC	CSVEDEPYEQYF
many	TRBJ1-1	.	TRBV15	TGTGCCACCAGCAGAGATCTGGGGGTGGACACTGAAGCTTTCTTT	CATSRDLGVDTEAFF
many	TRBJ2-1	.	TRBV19	TGTGCCAGTGGGGAGACGGGAGATTCCTACAATGAGCAGTTCTTC	CASGETGDSYNEQFF
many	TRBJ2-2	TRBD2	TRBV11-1	TGTGCCAGCAGCTCTCCCCCTAGCGGGTTCTTCACCGGGGAGCTGTTTTTT	CASSSPPSGFFTGELFF